The sequence of this TCR beta chain was determined in a study of T-cell reconstitution after alpha-beta-depleted transplantation in children (dated by TCRdb to the mid-2010s). In terms of the full investigation: T-cell immune reconstitution after TCRalphabeta/CD19-depleted allogeneic hematopoietic cell transplantation in children was quantitatively tracked in the study by means of TCR repertoire profiling.

The paper as a whole reports these results and caveats: In some patients, the high TCRbeta diversity seen at day 60 was put down to recipient T cells and intrathymic progenitors that had survived conditioning. About two months after transplant, the apparently early recovery of alphabetaT-cell counts reportedly depended on just several hundred clones that had expanded rapidly and came from non-depleted graft cells. Hyperexpanded clone frequencies declined over subsequent months; after one year, T-cell counts and TCRbeta diversity were mostly attributed to newly produced T cells.

From the cysteine through the phenylalanine, the CDR3 covers 15 amino acids. Only the CDR3 region is kept as DNA, spanning 45 bases read in frame from base 1. Between the V and J ends, shortened by 0 bases and 2 bases respectively, the junction contains 14 bases. In the germline V gene (reference sequence), CDR1 corresponds to DFQATT and CDR2 to SNEGSKA. Of note for this clonotype: Its antigen remains undetermined. Base qualities are not recorded, but no much larger clone differs from it by a single base.

The sample's treatment or condition label, decoded: allogeneic hematopoietic cell transplantation with graft depleted of TCRalphabeta T cells and CD19 B cells. Transplant recipients were children who received TCRalphabeta/CD19-depleted allogeneic hematopoietic cell grafts. Preparation of the library involved PCR. Data came from an Illumina HiSeq 2500. TCR library preparation used molecular barcoding, with unique molecular identifiers applied to normalize quantification of the TCRbeta repertoire. The public reads were reprocessed in TCRdb via fastp at Q25 and MiXCR, keeping in-frame beta chains. Every distinct CDR3 protein forms one entry, paired with its most common genes and DNA. In all, the sample holds 95,000 to 150,000 distinct CDR3 sequences, and 20% to 25% of those were seen once. The top ten clonotypes cover 10% of the sample.

Here the chain combines TRBV20-1 and TRBJ2-7; the D gene identity is not certain. This TCR derives from a male patient aged 2 to 10 who had a stem cell transplant for chronic granulomatous disease, so the T cells may come from the graft donor. This specimen consisted of PBMCs, mostly from graft donor cells, obtained 180 days after TCRalphabeta/CD19-depleted stem cell transplant. The nucleotide sequence reads as follows: TGCAGTGCTAGAGAGGATCGGGCAGGCCCCTACGAGCAGTACTTC. This gives the protein CSAREDRAGPYEQYF.